This TCR beta chain was recovered during a study of T-cell memory formation after mild COVID-19. Study-wide results and caveats: The study detected some responding clones in pre-infection memory, suggesting cross-reactive memory joined. Confirmation was lacking for SARS-CoV-2 specificity of second-wave clones that peaked on day 37.

The trim removed 4 bases at V and 0 bases at J, leaving 2 bases unmatched. Per the germline V gene, CDR1 is SGHDT and CDR2 is YYEEEE. This CDR3 has 15 residues. TCRdb called the 5' RACE reads again in MiXCR, with one record for every CDR3 protein. The top ten clones hold under 15% of a sample with just under 550,000 distinct CDR3 sequences, approximately 20% of them seen once. This clonotype came up many times. Antigen unknown. The genes are TRBV5-6 and TRBJ2-7; TRBD2 aligns across 12 bases. The sequence was obtained from an adult woman who had mild COVID-19 (a few samples of this study predate the infection). Cell type and time point are not known. The source material was PBMCs or a T cell subset sorted from them (not recorded which). The chain's CDR3 is CASSRLAGVSYEQYF. The CDR3 DNA is TGTGCCAGCAGCCGACTAGCGGGGGTCTCCTACGAGCAGTACTTC.